This T cell receptor (beta chain) derives from a study of beta chain features in type 1 diabetes. Looked up from germline, CDR1 is MRHNA and CDR2 is SNTAGT. The CDR3 is 14 residues long. Trimming took 8 bases from V and 2 from J, leaving 16 bases between them. Sequencing targeted expressed TCRB transcripts, as all isolated RNA had been reverse transcribed. The repertoire was sequenced with immunoSEQ multiplex PCR; TCRdb's copy has only in-frame clones and lacks some. In the table there are around 300,000 clones, about 15% of which are singletons. Study-level results: Moderate yet significant TCRB CDR3 shortening was seen in Type 1 diabetes patients in all four CD4+ subsets.

This clone was observed a handful of times. Its antigen remains unidentified. This TCR was sampled from a man younger than 35 with type 1 diabetes. J is TRBJ2-7 and V is TRBV6-4, with D possibly being TRBD1 (5 bases). Sequencing was performed on naive CD4+ T cells from blood. Here the CDR3 reads CASQDRFGAYEQYF. CDR3 bases: TGTGCCAGCCAAGACAGATTCGGAGCCTACGAGCAGTACTTC.